Following are 9 T cell receptor beta chains from one sample sequenced in a study of cytomegalovirus exposure and HLA in healthy donors. The study ran its PCR with 60 Vbeta and 13 Jbeta primers. Libraries were prepared by immunoSEQ multiplex PCR; TCRdb keeps only in-frame clonotypes and omits some of them. The table has around 200,000 clones, 70% to 80% seen once. The sample taken for sequencing was PBMCs. The receptors derive from a woman aged 60-70 years in good health and CMV-seropositive.

V and J are TRBV6-1 and TRBJ2-1, with 10 bases matching TRBD2. The CDR3 totals 20 residues. Germline values: CDR1 MNHNS, CDR2 SASEGT. Trimming cost V 4 bases and J 0 bases; bases outside gene matches: 15. The CDR3 loop reads CASSGPGTSAPTSSYNEQFF. The CDR3, as DNA: TGTGCCAGCAGTGGACCCGGGACTAGCGCGCCAACGAGCTCCTACAATGAGCAGTTCTTC.

The V and J genes are TRBV19 and TRBJ2-7; 9 bases fit TRBD2. V lost 4 bases and J lost 2; bases outside the gene matches: 3. This CDR3 region has 14 residues. Germline V gene data show CDR1 as LNHDA and CDR2 as SQIVND (reference sequence). This CDR3 reads CASSTLAGTYEQYF. The CDR3 bases are TGTGCCAGTAGTACGCTAGCGGGAACCTACGAGCAGTACTTC.

The gene calls are TRBV15 and TRBJ2-7; 10 bases are a match to TRBD1. CDR3 length equals 15 residues. After removal of 5 bases from V and 6 bases from J, the junction contained 10 bases not matched to a gene. Per germline, CDR1 LNHNV and CDR2 YYDKDF (reference sequence). Written as DNA, the CDR3 is TGTGCCACCAGCGTTTTCCGGGGACAGGGGTCCGAGCAGTACTTC. Protein product: CATSVFRGQGSEQYF.

The CDR3, as DNA: TGTGCCAGCAGCTTAGCCCCCCGGCTAAGCGGCTCTATTTACGAGCAGTACTTC. Translation gives CASSLAPRLSGSIYEQYF. The V gene is TRBV11-1, the J gene TRBJ2-7, with D possibly being TRBD2 (5 bases). The CDR3 length is 18 residues. The V gene's germline CDR1 is SGHAT and CDR2 FQDESV (reference sequence). V lost 0 bases and J 4 bases, leaving 22 bases between the germline ends.

The V and J genes are TRBV6-1 and TRBJ1-2; no reliable D call. CDR1 is MNHNS, CDR2 SASEGT, per germline. Between the trimmed V and J ends, which lost 4 bases and 7 bases, there was a span of 13 bases. The CDR3 covers 13 residues. In DNA, the CDR3 is TGTGCCAGCAGTGCAGACTTTATACGTGGCTACACCTTC. It encodes CASSADFIRGYTF.

This clone appeared once. V gene TRBV27 combines with J gene TRBJ1-2; TRBD1 aligns across 7 bases. This CDR3 is built from 13 residues. With V trimmed by 0 bases and J by 7 bases, 2 bases remained unmatched. The germline gives CDR1 MNHEY, CDR2 SMNVEV (reference sequence). In nucleotides, the CDR3 is TGTGCCAGCAGTTTATCTTCAGGGGGTGGCTACACCTTC. This gives the protein CASSLSSGGGYTF.

This clone was seen once. The rearrangement links TRBV4-2 to TRBJ1-4, with D possibly TRBD1 on 5 matching bases. Germline V lookup: CDR1 LGHNA, CDR2 YNFKEQ. This CDR3 is 14 amino acids long. V lost 0 bases, J lost 4 bases, and 6 bases lay in between. The CDR3 here is CASSQDQGNEKLFF. CDR3 coding DNA: TGTGCCAGCAGCCAAGATCAGGGTAATGAAAAACTGTTTTTT.

V and J are TRBV5-4 and TRBJ2-5, with 8 bases identical to TRBD2. The CDR3 loop spans 18 amino acids. J lost 3 bases, V lost 4 bases, and 17 bases had no gene match. CDR1 and CDR2 (germline): SGHNT, YYREEE (reference sequence). The CDR3 bases are TGTGCCAGCAGCCGCCCGGGGGGGGCGGGAGCCGGGGAAGAGACCCAGTACTTC. Translating gives CASSRPGGAGAGEETQYF.

V usage is TRBV6-1 and J usage is TRBJ2-6; TRBD1 is a possible D gene (6 bases). Trimming took 3 bases from V and 0 from J, leaving 12 bases between them. Germline-derived CDR1 and CDR2 are MNHNS and SASEGT. The CDR3 length is 17 residues. For the CDR3, the DNA is TGTGCCAGCAGTGAGCCGGGACACACCTCTGGGGCCAACGTCCTGACTTTC. Its translation: CASSEPGHTSGANVLTF.